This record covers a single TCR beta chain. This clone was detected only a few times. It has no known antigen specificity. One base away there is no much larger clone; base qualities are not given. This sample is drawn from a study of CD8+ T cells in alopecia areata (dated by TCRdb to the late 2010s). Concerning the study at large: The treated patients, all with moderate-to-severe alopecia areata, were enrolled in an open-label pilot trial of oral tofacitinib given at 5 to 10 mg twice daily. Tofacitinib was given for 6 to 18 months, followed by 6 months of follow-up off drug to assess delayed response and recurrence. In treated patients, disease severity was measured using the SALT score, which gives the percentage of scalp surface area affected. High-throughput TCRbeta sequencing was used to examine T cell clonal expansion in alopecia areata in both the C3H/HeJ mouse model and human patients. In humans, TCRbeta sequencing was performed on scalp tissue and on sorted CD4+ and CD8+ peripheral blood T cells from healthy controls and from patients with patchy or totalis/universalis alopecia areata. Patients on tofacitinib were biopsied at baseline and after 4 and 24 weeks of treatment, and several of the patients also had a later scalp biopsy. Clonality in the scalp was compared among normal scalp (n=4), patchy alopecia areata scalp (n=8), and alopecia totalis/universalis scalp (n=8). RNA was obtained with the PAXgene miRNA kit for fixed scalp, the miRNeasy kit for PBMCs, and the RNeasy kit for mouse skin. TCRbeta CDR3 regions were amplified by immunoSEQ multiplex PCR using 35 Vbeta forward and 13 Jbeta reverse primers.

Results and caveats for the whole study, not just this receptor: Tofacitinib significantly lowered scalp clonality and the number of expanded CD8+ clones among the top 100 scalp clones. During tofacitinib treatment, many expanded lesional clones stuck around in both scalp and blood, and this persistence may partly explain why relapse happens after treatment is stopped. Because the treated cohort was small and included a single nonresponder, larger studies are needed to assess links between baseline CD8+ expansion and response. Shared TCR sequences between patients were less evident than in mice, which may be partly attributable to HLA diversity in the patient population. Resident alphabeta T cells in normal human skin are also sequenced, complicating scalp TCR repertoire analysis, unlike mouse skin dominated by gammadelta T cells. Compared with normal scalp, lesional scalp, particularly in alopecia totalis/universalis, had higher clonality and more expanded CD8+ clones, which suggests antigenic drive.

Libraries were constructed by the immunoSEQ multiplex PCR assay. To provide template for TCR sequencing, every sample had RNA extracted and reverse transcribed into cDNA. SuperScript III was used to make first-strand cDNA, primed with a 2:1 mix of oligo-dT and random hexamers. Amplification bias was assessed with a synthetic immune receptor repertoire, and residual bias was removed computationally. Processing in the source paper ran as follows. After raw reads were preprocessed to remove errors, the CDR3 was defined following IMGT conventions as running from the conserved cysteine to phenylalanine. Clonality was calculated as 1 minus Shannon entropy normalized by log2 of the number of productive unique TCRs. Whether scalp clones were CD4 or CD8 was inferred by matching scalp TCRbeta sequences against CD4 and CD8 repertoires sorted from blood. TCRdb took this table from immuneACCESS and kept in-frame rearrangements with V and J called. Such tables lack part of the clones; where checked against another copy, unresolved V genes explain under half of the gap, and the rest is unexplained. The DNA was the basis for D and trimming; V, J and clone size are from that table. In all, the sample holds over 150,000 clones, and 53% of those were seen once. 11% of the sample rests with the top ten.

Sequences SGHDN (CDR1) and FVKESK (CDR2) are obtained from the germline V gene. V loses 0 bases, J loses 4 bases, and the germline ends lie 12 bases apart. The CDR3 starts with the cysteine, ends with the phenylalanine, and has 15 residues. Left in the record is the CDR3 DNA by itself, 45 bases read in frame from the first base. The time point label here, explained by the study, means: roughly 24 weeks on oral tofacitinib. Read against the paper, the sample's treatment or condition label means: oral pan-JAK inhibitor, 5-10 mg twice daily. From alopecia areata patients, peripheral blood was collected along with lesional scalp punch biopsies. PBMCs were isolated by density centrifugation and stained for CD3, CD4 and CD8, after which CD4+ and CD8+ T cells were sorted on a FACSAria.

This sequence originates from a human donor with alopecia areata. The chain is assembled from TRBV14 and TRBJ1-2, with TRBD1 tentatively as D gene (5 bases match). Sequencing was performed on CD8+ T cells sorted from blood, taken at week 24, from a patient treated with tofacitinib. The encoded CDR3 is CASSQDHRHFYGYTF. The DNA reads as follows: TGTGCCAGCAGCCAAGATCACAGGCACTTCTATGGCTACACCTTC. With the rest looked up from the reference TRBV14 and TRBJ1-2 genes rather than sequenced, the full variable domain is EAGVTQFPSHSVIEKGQTVTLRCDPISGHDNLYWYRRVMGKEIKFLLHFVKESKQDESGMPNNRFLAERTGGTYSTLKVQPAELEDSGVYFCASSQDHRHFYGYTFGSGTRLTVV.